This is a list of T cell receptor beta chains from one sample in a study of T-cell reconstitution after alpha-beta-depleted transplantation in children. TCRdb re-analysed the PCR reads in MiXCR, keeping a single row per CDR3 protein. The sample includes about 610,000 distinct CDR3 sequences, more than 9% of them seen just once. Sequences were derived from PBMCs from the stem cell graft donor, sampled from the stem cell graft. Receptor source: a human donor who donated a stem cell graft to a child with acute myeloid leukemia. Each CDR3 is given with its conserved first and last residue. A D gene is named only where the DNA matches it firmly. Size is stated for part of the rows, as once, few or many counts, or as a class when the clone is expanded.

D gene	J gene	clone size	V gene	CDR3 protein	CDR3 DNA
TRBD2	TRBJ2-1	many	TRBV9	CASSPEDSGIGYNEQFF	TGTGCCAGCAGCCCCGAGGATAGCGGGATAGGTTACAATGAGCAGTTCTTC
TRBD1	TRBJ2-7	-	TRBV18	CASSDQGAAYEQYF	TGTGCCAGCTCGGACCAGGGGGCGGCCTACGAGCAGTACTTC
-	TRBJ1-1	many	TRBV29-1	CSVQRSVQGSSEAFF	TGCAGCGTCCAGAGGTCGGTACAGGGATCGTCTGAAGCTTTCTTT
TRBD1	TRBJ2-7	few	TRBV10-3	CAISGLDRGLGEQYF	TGTGCCATCAGTGGTCTGGACAGGGGGCTAGGCGAGCAGTACTTC
-	TRBJ2-1	-	TRBV7-3	CASSLTYDSYNEQFF	TGTGCCAGCAGCCTCACCTACGACTCCTACAATGAGCAGTTCTTC
TRBD1	TRBJ1-1	-	TRBV7-6	CASSLGTGRRPKAFF	TGTGCCAGCAGCTTAGGGACAGGGAGGCGTCCTAAAGCTTTCTTT
TRBD1	TRBJ2-7	-	TRBV28	CASTVPYRGLDEQYF	TGTGCCAGCACTGTTCCCTACAGGGGGCTGGACGAGCAGTACTTC
-	TRBJ2-5	few	TRBV28	CASSHGQHQETQYF	TGTGCCAGCAGCCACGGACAGCACCAAGAGACCCAGTACTTC
-	TRBJ2-1	few	TRBV20-1	CSARDPDIYNYNEQFF	TGCAGTGCTAGAGACCCCGACATATATAACTACAATGAGCAGTTCTTC
-	TRBJ1-1	few	TRBV28	CASSPPDWNTEAFF	TGTGCCAGCAGTCCCCCCGATTGGAACACTGAAGCTTTCTTT
-	TRBJ2-7	few	TRBV11-2	CASRNERRSNEQYF	TGTGCCAGCAGAAATGAGCGCCGCTCCAACGAGCAGTACTTC
-	TRBJ2-2	-	TRBV20-1	CCARDPTRGVGELFF	TGCTGTGCTAGAGATCCTACGAGGGGGGTCGGGGAGCTGTTTTTT
TRBD2	TRBJ2-1	few	TRBV9	CASSPETSARRGNNEQFF	TGTGCCAGCAGCCCGGAGACTAGCGCCCGTCGAGGGAACAATGAGCAGTTCTTC
TRBD2	TRBJ2-2	-	TRBV4-2	CASSQGLAGGSGELFF	TGTGCCAGCAGCCAAGGACTAGCGGGAGGGTCCGGGGAGCTGTTTTTT
TRBD1	TRBJ1-1	-	TRBV6-5	CASSSLTGASNTEAFF	TGTGCCAGCAGTTCCCTGACAGGGGCCTCGAACACTGAAGCTTTCTTT
TRBD2	TRBJ2-4	many	TRBV7-2	CASSLVGVAGPKNIQYF	TGTGCCAGCAGCTTAGTAGGGGTAGCGGGCCCTAAAAACATTCAGTACTTC
-	TRBJ1-3	many	TRBV9	CASSPNGNTIYF	TGTGCCAGCAGTCCAAATGGAAACACCATATATTTT
-	TRBJ2-1	many	TRBV9	CASSAASGQFGHEQFF	TGTGCCAGCAGCGCTGCCTCGGGCCAATTTGGGCATGAGCAGTTCTTC
TRBD1	TRBJ2-5	-	TRBV5-6	CASSAGQERRETQYF	TGTGCCAGCAGCGCCGGACAGGAGCGACGGGAGACCCAGTACTTC
-	TRBJ2-1	few	TRBV3-1	CASSPLAGISYNEQFF	TGTGCCAGCAGCCCCCTTGCCGGGATCTCCTACAATGAGCAGTTCTTC
-	TRBJ1-1	few	TRBV4-3	CASRDPGTDMNTEAFF	TGCGCCAGCAGAGACCCTGGAACAGATATGAACACTGAAGCTTTCTTT
-	TRBJ2-2	many	TRBV5-1	CASSLQDRNTGELFF	TGCGCCAGCAGCTTACAGGACCGGAACACCGGGGAGCTGTTTTTT
-	TRBJ1-5	-	TRBV20-1	CSASPPQGNQPQHF	TGCAGTGCTAGTCCGCCCCAGGGCAATCAGCCCCAGCATTTT
TRBD1	TRBJ1-1	-	TRBV5-1	CASSLVGGAGNTEAFF	TGCGCCAGCAGCTTGGTAGGGGGCGCAGGGAACACTGAAGCTTTCTTT
-	TRBJ2-1	-	TRBV12-3/TRBV12-4	CASRLPSGPTYNEQFF	TGTGCCAGCAGACTTCCAAGCGGCCCAACGTACAATGAGCAGTTCTTC